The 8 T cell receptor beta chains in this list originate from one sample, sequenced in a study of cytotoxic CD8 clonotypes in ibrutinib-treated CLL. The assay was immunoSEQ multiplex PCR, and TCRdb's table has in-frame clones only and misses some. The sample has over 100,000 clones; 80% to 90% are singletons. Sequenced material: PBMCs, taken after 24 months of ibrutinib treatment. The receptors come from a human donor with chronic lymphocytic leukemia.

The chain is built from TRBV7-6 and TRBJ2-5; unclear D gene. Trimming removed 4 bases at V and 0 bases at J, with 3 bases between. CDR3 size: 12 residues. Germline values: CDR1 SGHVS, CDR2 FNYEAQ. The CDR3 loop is CASSSHQETQYF. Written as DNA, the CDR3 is TGTGCCAGCAGCTCCCACCAAGAGACCCAGTACTTC.

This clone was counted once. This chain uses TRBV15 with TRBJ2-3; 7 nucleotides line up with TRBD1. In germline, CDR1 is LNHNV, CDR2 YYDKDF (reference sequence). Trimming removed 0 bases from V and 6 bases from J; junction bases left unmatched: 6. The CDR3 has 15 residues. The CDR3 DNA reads TGTGCCACCAGCAGAGATAAGGGGGCCGGGGATACGCAGTATTTT. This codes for CATSRDKGAGDTQYF. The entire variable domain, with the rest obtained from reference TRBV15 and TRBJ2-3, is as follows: DAMVIQNPRYQVTQFGKPVTLSCSQTLNHNVMYWYQQKSSQAPKLLFHYYDKDFNNEADTPDNFQSRRPNTSFCFLDIRSPGLGDTAMYLCATSRDKGAGDTQYFGPGTRLTVL.

The CDR3 sequence: CASSPQGTYQPQHF. CDR3 DNA sequence: TGTGCCAGCAGTCCCCAGGGAACTTATCAGCCCCAGCATTTT. The chain recombines TRBV2 with TRBJ1-5, with D maybe TRBD1 (5 bases). Trimming left V 5 bases short and J 5 bases short, with 13 bases between. The V gene's germline CDR1 is SNHLY and CDR2 FYNNEI. The CDR3 covers 14 residues.

The CDR3 nucleotides read TGTGCCAGCAGTGAAGCGCGGACAGGGGGCGCCCGGGAGACCCAGTACTTC. It is translated as CASSEARTGGARETQYF. This chain links TRBV2 with TRBJ2-5, with 11 bases aligning to TRBD1. V lost 0 bases, J lost 5 bases, and 8 bases stayed unmatched. This CDR3 is 17 amino acids long. The V gene's germline CDR1 is SNHLY and CDR2 FYNNEI. The full variable domain, completed using reference TRBV2 and TRBJ2-5, is EPEVTQTPSHQVTQMGQEVILRCVPISNHLYFYWYRQILGQKVEFLVSFYNNEISEKSEIFDDQFSVERPDGSNFTLKIRSTKLEDSAMYFCASSEARTGGARETQYFGPGTRLLVL.

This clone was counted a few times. The CDR3 nucleotides read TGTGCCAGCAGGCACGGACCGACCTTAAAAGCCACCGGGGAGCTGTTTTTT. It is translated as CASRHGPTLKATGELFF. The rearrangement uses TRBV2 and TRBJ2-2; D is ambiguous. The CDR3 covers 17 residues. V lost 6 bases and J lost 4, with 21 bases in between. Germline lookup yields CDR1 SNHLY and CDR2 FYNNEI.

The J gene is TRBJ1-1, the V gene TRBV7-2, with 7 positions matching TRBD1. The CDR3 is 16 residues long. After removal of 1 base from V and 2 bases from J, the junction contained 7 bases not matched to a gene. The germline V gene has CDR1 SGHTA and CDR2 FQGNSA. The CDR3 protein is CASSLGFGTANTEAFF. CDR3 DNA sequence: TGTGCCAGCAGCTTAGGTTTTGGGACAGCAAACACTGAAGCTTTCTTT.

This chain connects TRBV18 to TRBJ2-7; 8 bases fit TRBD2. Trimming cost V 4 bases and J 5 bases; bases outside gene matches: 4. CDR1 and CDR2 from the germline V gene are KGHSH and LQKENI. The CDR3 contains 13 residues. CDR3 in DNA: TGTGCCAGCTCACGGGGAGCGGGAGACGAGCAGTACTTC. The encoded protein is CASSRGAGDEQYF.

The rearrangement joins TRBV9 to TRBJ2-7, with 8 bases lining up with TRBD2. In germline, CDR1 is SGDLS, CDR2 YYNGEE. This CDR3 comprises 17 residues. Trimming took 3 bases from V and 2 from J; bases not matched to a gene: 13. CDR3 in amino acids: CASSGAGQRESPYEQYF. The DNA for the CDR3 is TGTGCCAGCAGCGGAGCGGGCCAGCGGGAGAGTCCCTACGAGCAGTACTTC.